This is a list of T cell receptor beta chains from one sample in a study of response to subunit inactivated influenza vaccine. TCRdb re-derived calls from the RT-PCR reads in MiXCR, one entry per CDR3 protein. The sample yields 450,000 to 500,000 distinct CDR3 sequences, 10% to 11% seen once. This specimen consisted of PBMCs from blood, obtained roughly 46 days after vaccination. The receptors were sampled from a man in his forties or fifties who received an inactivated influenza vaccine. The CDR3 runs from the conserved cysteine through the conserved F or W. A D gene is named only where the DNA matches it firmly. Clone size is given for some rows only: seen once, a few or many times, or a class if the clone is expanded.

d_call j_call v_call clone_size cdr3_nt cdr3_aa
NA TRBJ2-7 TRBV6-5 many TGTGCCAGCAGTTACTCGACAGCTTCCTACGAGCAGTACTTC CASSYSTASYEQYF
NA TRBJ2-1 TRBV28 NA TGTGCCACTGGCCCAGGGGTTAATGAGCAGTTCTTC CATGPGVNEQFF
NA TRBJ2-3 TRBV9 many TGTGCCAGCAGCGTAGTTAGCACAGATACGCAGTATTTT CASSVVSTDTQYF
TRBD1 TRBJ2-1 TRBV7-2 few TGTGCCAGCAGCTGGGACAGGGGGCGAAATGAGCAGTTCTTC CASSWDRGRNEQFF
TRBD2 TRBJ2-3 TRBV20-1 few TGCAGTGCTAGCCAATATAGCGGGATAGATACGCAGTATTTT CSASQYSGIDTQYF
TRBD2 TRBJ2-1 TRBV12-3/TRBV12-4 NA TGTGCCAGCAGTTTTGAGACTAGCGGGGCGGGCGGGCAGTTCTTC CASSFETSGAGGQFF
TRBD2 TRBJ2-7 TRBV7-2 few TGTGCCAGCAGCCCGGCTCCGGGGGGCGAGCAGTACTTC CASSPAPGGEQYF
TRBD1 TRBJ1-6 TRBV7-2 many TGTGCCAGCAGCTTGGGACAGCTAGGGAATTCACCCCTCCACTTT CASSLGQLGNSPLHF
NA TRBJ2-3 TRBV6-2/TRBV6-3 NA TGTGCCAGCAGTTCTCAAGACAGTAGCACAGATACGCAGTATTTT CASSSQDSSTDTQYF
NA TRBJ2-7 TRBV6-5 NA TGTGCCAGCAGTTTAACGGACCGTTCCGAGCAGTACTTC CASSLTDRSEQYF
TRBD1 TRBJ1-4 TRBV6-1 NA TGTGCCAGCAGTGAAAGACAGGGGGCAACTAATGAAAAACTGTTTTTT CASSERQGATNEKLFF
TRBD2 TRBJ2-1 TRBV7-2 many TGTGCCAGCAGCCAGACTAGCGGGGGGGGCTACAATGAGCAGTTCTTC CASSQTSGGGYNEQFF
TRBD1 TRBJ2-3 TRBV5-1 NA TGCGCCAGCAGCTTTCTGGGACAGGGGGCGGAAAATACGCAGTATTTT CASSFLGQGAENTQYF
NA TRBJ2-7 TRBV7-8 few TGTGCCAGCAGCTTAGAAAGGTTGGTTTACGAGCAGTACTTC CASSLERLVYEQYF
TRBD1 TRBJ2-6 TRBV27 few TGTGCCAGCAGACTCAACAGGGGTGATTACTCTGGGGCCAACGTCCTGACTTTC CASRLNRGDYSGANVLTF
NA TRBJ2-7 TRBV6-5 few TGTGCCAGCAGTTACGCTCCGAGGGGCGCTTACGAGCAGTACTTC CASSYAPRGAYEQYF
NA TRBJ2-7 TRBV12-3/TRBV12-4 NA TGTGCCAGCAGACCGACCGAGGCGGGGGCCGCCTACGAGCAGTACTTC CASRPTEAGAAYEQYF
NA TRBJ2-1 TRBV15 few TGTGCCACCAGCAGAGATGTGACGGCCAAGTCTGAGCAGTTCTTC CATSRDVTAKSEQFF
NA TRBJ2-7 TRBV3-1 few TGTGCCAGCAGCCAAGAGTGGCTTTACGAGCAGTACTTC CASSQEWLYEQYF
NA TRBJ2-1 TRBV20-1 many TGCAGTGGAGGAGGCTCCTACAATGAGCAGTTCTTC CSGGGSYNEQFF
NA TRBJ1-2 TRBV5-1 many TGCGCCAGCAGCTTGGAGGCCTCCCTTAACTATGGCTACACCTTC CASSLEASLNYGYTF
NA TRBJ2-5 TRBV6-6 few TGTGCCAGCAAATCGTACCAAGAGACCCAGTACTTC CASKSYQETQYF
NA TRBJ2-7 TRBV7-9 many TGTGCCAGCAGCTTAGACCAGGGGAACGAGCAGTACTTC CASSLDQGNEQYF
TRBD2 TRBJ2-7 TRBV27 many TGTGCCAGCAGACTAAGGACTAGCGCCTTCTACGAGCAGTACTTC CASRLRTSAFYEQYF
NA TRBJ1-2 TRBV6-1 few TGTGCCAGCAGTGGAGGCGGCAGGGGAGTTGGCTACACCTTC CASSGGGRGVGYTF
TRBD1 TRBJ2-5 TRBV7-7 NA TGTGCCAGCAGTTTCTTGGGACAGGGGAAAGAGACCCAGTACTTC CASSFLGQGKETQYF
NA TRBJ1-6 TRBV5-5 NA TGTGCCAGCAGCTTGGGACAGTACTCCTATAATTCACCCCTCCACTTT CASSLGQYSYNSPLHF
NA TRBJ2-5 TRBV20-1 few TGCAGTGCTAGAGTCCGGGAGCCCCAAGAGACCCAGTACTTC CSARVREPQETQYF
TRBD2 TRBJ2-7 TRBV6-6 NA TGTGCCAGCGGGACTACCCCAACCTACGAGCAGTACTTC CASGTTPTYEQYF
NA TRBJ2-3 TRBV12-3/TRBV12-4 many TGTGCCAGCCTGGAAGACGGAGAAGCGGATACGCAGTATTTT CASLEDGEADTQYF
NA TRBJ1-6 TRBV5-1 few TGCGCCAGCAGCTGGGAAGTTAATTCACCCCTCCACTTT CASSWEVNSPLHF
NA TRBJ2-4 TRBV20-1 many TGCAGTGCTAGAGATCCCGTCGGCGGATACAAAAACATTCAGTACTTC CSARDPVGGYKNIQYF
NA TRBJ2-7 TRBV27 many TGTGCCAGCAGTTTTCGAATCGGGGAGGGGGCCGAGCAGTACTTC CASSFRIGEGAEQYF
TRBD1 TRBJ2-5 TRBV7-2 few TGTGCCAGCAGTAAGACAGGGCGCTGGGGAGAGACCCAGTACTTC CASSKTGRWGETQYF
NA TRBJ1-3 TRBV15 few TGTGCCACCAGCAGCGACAGAGGGGCTGGAAACACCATATATTTT CATSSDRGAGNTIYF
TRBD1 TRBJ1-2 TRBV6-2/TRBV6-3 many TGTGCCAGCAGTGACAGGGGAAGGTATGGCTACACCTTC CASSDRGRYGYTF
TRBD2 TRBJ2-3 TRBV9 few TGTGCCAGCAGCTCTGGGGGGGTTCGCACAGATACGCAGTATTTT CASSSGGVRTDTQYF
TRBD2 TRBJ2-1 TRBV5-1 NA TGCGCCAGCAGCTTGCCGGGACTACATGAGCAGTTCTTC CASSLPGLHEQFF
TRBD1 TRBJ2-1 TRBV29-1 NA TGCAGCGCTCGGGACAGGGGGACGGGAGATCTTAACAATGAGCAGTTCTTC CSARDRGTGDLNNEQFF
TRBD1 TRBJ2-7 TRBV12-3/TRBV12-4 few TGTGCCAGCAGTTCCCTTGGAGGACAGGGGAATTCCTACGAGCAGTACTTC CASSSLGGQGNSYEQYF